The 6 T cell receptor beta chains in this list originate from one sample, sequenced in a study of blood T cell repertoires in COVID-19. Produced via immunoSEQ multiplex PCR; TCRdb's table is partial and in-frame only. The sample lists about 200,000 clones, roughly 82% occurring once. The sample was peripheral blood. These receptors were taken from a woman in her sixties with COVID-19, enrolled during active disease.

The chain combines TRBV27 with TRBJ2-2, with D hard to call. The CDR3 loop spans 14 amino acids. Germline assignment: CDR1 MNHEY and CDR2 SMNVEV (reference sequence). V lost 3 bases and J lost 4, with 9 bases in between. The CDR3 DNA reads TGTGCCAGCAGTTTCCTCGCGTTCACCGGGGAGCTGTTTTTT. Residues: CASSFLAFTGELFF.

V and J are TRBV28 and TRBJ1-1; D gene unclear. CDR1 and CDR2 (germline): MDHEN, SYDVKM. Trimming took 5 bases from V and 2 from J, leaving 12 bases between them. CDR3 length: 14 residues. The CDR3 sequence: CASSHFTTNTEAFF. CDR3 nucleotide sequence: TGTGCCAGCAGTCACTTTACTACAAACACTGAAGCTTTCTTT.

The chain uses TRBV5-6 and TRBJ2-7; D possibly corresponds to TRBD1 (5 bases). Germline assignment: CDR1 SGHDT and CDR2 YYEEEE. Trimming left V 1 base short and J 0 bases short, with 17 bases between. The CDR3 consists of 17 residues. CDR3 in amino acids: CASSLQVWGASSYEQYV. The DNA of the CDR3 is TGTGCCAGCAGCTTGCAGGTTTGGGGCGCCAGCTCCTACGAGCAGTACGTC.

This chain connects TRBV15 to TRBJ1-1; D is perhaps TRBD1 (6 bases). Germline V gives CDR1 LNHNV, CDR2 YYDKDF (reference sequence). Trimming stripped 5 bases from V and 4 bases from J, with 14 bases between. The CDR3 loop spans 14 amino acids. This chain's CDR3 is CATSAPVGGTEAFF. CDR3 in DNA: TGTGCCACCAGCGCCCCGGTAGGGGGCACTGAAGCTTTCTTT.

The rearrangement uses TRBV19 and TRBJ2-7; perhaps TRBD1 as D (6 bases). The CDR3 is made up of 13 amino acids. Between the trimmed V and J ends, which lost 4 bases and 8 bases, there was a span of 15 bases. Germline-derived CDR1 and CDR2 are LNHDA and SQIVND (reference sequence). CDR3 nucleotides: TGTGCCAGTAGTAGAGCTCCGGGACACCAGCAGTACTTC. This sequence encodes CASSRAPGHQQYF.

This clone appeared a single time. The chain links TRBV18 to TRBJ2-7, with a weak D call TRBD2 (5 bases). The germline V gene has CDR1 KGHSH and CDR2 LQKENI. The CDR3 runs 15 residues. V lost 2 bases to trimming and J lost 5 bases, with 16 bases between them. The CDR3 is CASSPLGLLLDEQYF. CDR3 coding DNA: TGTGCCAGCTCACCATTAGGACTTCTTCTCGACGAGCAGTACTTC.